The clone carrying this T cell receptor (beta chain) showed up just once. Here immunoSEQ multiplex PCR was the method, and the copy in TCRdb shows in-frame clones only, minus some. The table lists about 310,000 clones, around 87% of them singletons. This sample is part of a study of blood T cell repertoires in COVID-19. Across the whole study: In each case, the material was cDNA or gDNA derived from T cells, B-cell-depleted T cells, or PBMCs.

The CDR3 runs 13 residues. V was shortened by 4 bases and J by 5 bases, with 9 bases between the two germline ends. Germline V gene data show CDR1 as MNHEY and CDR2 as SMNVEV (reference sequence). J is TRBJ1-5 and V is TRBV27, with a weak D call TRBD1 (6 bases). The source material was peripheral blood. This receptor was taken from a man aged 50 to 59 with active or convalescent COVID-19. CDR3 nucleotides: TGTGCCAGCAGTTATGACAGGTATCAGCCCCAGCATTTT. Residues: CASSYDRYQPQHF.